Listed here are 32 T cell receptor beta chains from one sample, sequenced in a study of OX40 agonist ivuxolimab in advanced cancers. The assay was immunoSEQ multiplex PCR, and TCRdb's table has in-frame clones only and misses some. This sample carries about 21,000 clones, around 80% of them seen once, and the ten largest clones take 8% to 10%. The sample was CD4+ or CD8+ T cells sorted from blood, taken in a trial of the OX40 agonist ivuxolimab. The receptors come from an adult with an advanced solid tumor such as melanoma, head and neck, liver or kidney cancer.

This chain uses TRBV9 with TRBJ2-2; D ambiguous. V was pared by 0 bases and J by 4 bases, with 10 bases between. The V gene's germline CDR1 is SGDLS and CDR2 YYNGEE. The length of the CDR3 is 15 residues. The CDR3 here is CASSVVQDGTGELFF. Written as DNA, the CDR3 is TGTGCCAGCAGCGTAGTCCAGGACGGCACCGGGGAGCTGTTTTTT.

V usage is TRBV5-5 and J usage is TRBJ2-5, with TRBD2 as a possible D gene (6 bases). CDR1 and CDR2 from the germline V gene are SGHKS and YYEKEE (reference sequence). Between the trimmed V and J ends, which lost 8 bases and 2 bases, there was a span of 16 bases. The CDR3 loop spans 14 amino acids. The CDR3 region is CASVIRGRQETQYF. CDR3 DNA: TGTGCCAGTGTAATTCGGGGGAGGCAAGAGACCCAGTACTTC.

This clone is medium-sized (0.01 to 0.1%) by share. The chain has TRBV7-8 and TRBJ1-1, with unresolved D. The germline CDR1 and CDR2 sequences are SGHVS and FQNEAQ. CDR3 size: 12 residues. Trimming removed 8 bases at V and 3 bases at J, with 10 bases between. In DNA, the CDR3 is TGTGCCAGCGGAAGACGGGACACTGAAGCTTTCTTT. Translated: CASGRRDTEAFF.

This clone is a singleton in its sample. This chain connects TRBV9 to TRBJ2-3, with D maybe TRBD2 (6 bases). Trimming pared 0 bases from V and 10 bases from J, leaving 9 bases between. The germline V gene encodes CDR1 SGDLS and CDR2 YYNGEE. The CDR3 is 12 amino acids. Here the CDR3 reads CASSVAGEAQYF. Here the CDR3 DNA reads TGTGCCAGCAGCGTAGCGGGGGAAGCGCAGTATTTT.

In this sample, this clone turned up once. As DNA, the CDR3 is TGTGCCAGCAGTGACCAGGGGGCTGAAGCTTTCTTT. Its translation is CASSDQGAEAFF. The chain carries TRBV2 and TRBJ1-1; 7 nucleotides align to TRBD1. Germline CDR1 SNHLY, CDR2 FYNNEI. The length of the CDR3 is 12 residues. The junction had 1 base not matched to a gene; V was cut back by 3 bases and J by 6 bases.

This chain joins TRBV9 and TRBJ2-1, with 14 bases fitting TRBD2. CDR1 is SGDLS and CDR2 is YYNGEE in the germline V gene. The J segment lost 2 bases and the V segment lost 5 bases, leaving 6 bases of the junction unmatched. The CDR3 is 17 amino acids. CDR3 sequence (DNA): TGTGCCAGCAGTCAGACTAGCGGGGGGGCCGCCTACAATGAGCAGTTCTTC. This sequence encodes CASSQTSGGAAYNEQFF.

The chain couples TRBV7-6 to TRBJ2-3; D uncertain. The CDR3 spans 12 residues. The germline V gene has CDR1 SGHVS and CDR2 FNYEAQ. V lost 5 bases and J lost 6, with 9 bases in between. This CDR3 reads CASSPEGDTQYF. CDR3 sequence (DNA): TGTGCCAGCAGCCCAGAAGGTGATACGCAGTATTTT.

This chain links TRBV19 with TRBJ2-1; the match to TRBD2 covers 8 bases. The germline CDR1 and CDR2 sequences are LNHDA and SQIVND (reference sequence). The CDR3 has 15 residues. Trimming removed 7 bases from V and 2 bases from J; junction bases left unmatched: 7. For the CDR3, the DNA is TGTGCCAGTACTCCGGCGGGGGGTGCCTACAATGAGCAGTTCTTC. Translating gives CASTPAGGAYNEQFF.

This chain links TRBV6-6 with TRBJ1-3; D gene ambiguous. Germline V CDR1 and CDR2: MNHNY, SVGAGI (reference sequence). The CDR3 is 12 amino acids. The CDR3 DNA reads as TGTGCGATCCGGGGTAACGGAAACACCATATATTTT. Protein sequence: CAIRGNGNTIYF.

This rearrangement joins TRBV6-1 to TRBJ2-7; no firm D call. The CDR3 totals 11 residues. Between the trimmed V and J ends, which lost 5 bases and 3 bases, there was a span of 5 bases. Per germline, CDR1 MNHNS and CDR2 SASEGT. The CDR3 DNA sequence: TGTGCCAGCAGTTCCCGCTACGAGCAGTACTTC. Its translation: CASSSRYEQYF.

By its share, this clone is medium-sized. The CDR3 region is CASSQEGSTFF. Here the CDR3 DNA reads TGTGCCAGCAGCCAAGAGGGGAGTACGTTTTTT. V is TRBV4-2 and J is TRBJ1-4; no clear D gene. The CDR3 is made up of 11 amino acids. V dropped 0 bases and J dropped 16 bases, with 9 bases sitting between them. The germline V gene has CDR1 LGHNA and CDR2 YNFKEQ.

This sequence joins TRBV7-9 and TRBJ2-5; D is unclear. The CDR3 totals 14 residues. V lost 0 bases and J lost 1, with 6 bases in between. In germline, CDR1 is SEHNR, CDR2 FQNEAQ (reference sequence). CDR3 protein: CASSLAFGQETQYF. Written as DNA, the CDR3 is TGTGCCAGCAGCTTAGCTTTCGGCCAAGAGACCCAGTACTTC.

The chain couples TRBV5-1 to TRBJ1-2; 7 nucleotides line up with TRBD1. CDR3 length: 15 residues. CDR1 and CDR2 (germline): SGHRS, YFSETQ. J gave up 4 bases and V 4 bases, and 10 bases lay outside the gene matches. The CDR3 spells CASSGSGGTAYGYTF. The CDR3 DNA reads TGCGCCAGCAGCGGGAGCGGAGGGACAGCCTATGGCTACACCTTC.

This clone is deemed medium-sized. The chain recombines TRBV19 with TRBJ2-6; D is possibly TRBD1 or TRBD2 (6 bases each). The CDR3 contains 17 residues. The ends were cut back, 0 bases at V and 3 bases at J, with 12 bases in the middle. Germline CDR1 reads LNHDA; CDR2 reads SQIVND (reference sequence). The CDR3 DNA reads as TGTGCCAGTAGTATAGAGGGCAGGGGAGGTGGGGCCAACGTCCTGACTTTC. Protein sequence: CASSIEGRGGGANVLTF.

There are a few counts of this clone. The chain has TRBV7-9 and TRBJ1-1; D possibly corresponds to TRBD1 (5 bases). The V gene lost 5 bases and the J gene lost 8 bases, with 18 bases spanning the gap. Per germline, CDR1 SEHNR and CDR2 FQNEAQ (reference sequence). The CDR3 has 14 amino acids. DNA of the CDR3: TGTGCCAGCAGCCCCAAGGGAGGGGACCACGAAGCTTTCTTT. Its translation: CASSPKGGDHEAFF.

With regard to this clone: Other DNA sequences of this sample code for an identical CDR3. This sequence joins TRBV7-9 and TRBJ1-2, with D possibly matching TRBD1 (5 bases). The CDR3 loop spans 13 amino acids. V lost 2 bases and J lost 6, with 10 bases in between. Per the germline V gene, CDR1 is SEHNR and CDR2 is FQNEAQ (reference sequence). The CDR3 region has the DNA TGTGCCAGCAGCTTATGGGGGTCGGATGGCTACACCTTC. Protein product: CASSLWGSDGYTF.

V gene TRBV7-3 combines with J gene TRBJ2-2, with no clear D. The CDR3 contains 13 residues. Looked up from germline, CDR1 is SGHTA and CDR2 is FQGTGA. The V end lost 5 bases, the J end lost 2 bases, and 6 bases lay between the germline ends. CDR3 protein: CASSPRNTGELFF. In DNA form, the CDR3 reads TGTGCCAGCAGCCCCAGAAACACCGGGGAGCTGTTTTTT.

The rearrangement joins TRBV6-1 to TRBJ1-1, with no clear D. Germline CDR1 reads MNHNS; CDR2 reads SASEGT. V shed 8 bases and J shed 4 bases, with 11 bases lying between them. The CDR3 extends over 12 amino acids. The CDR3 reads CASVSWGTEAFF. The CDR3 region has the DNA TGTGCCAGCGTATCTTGGGGCACTGAAGCTTTCTTT.

The chain combines TRBV5-4 with TRBJ1-2, with D uncertain. This CDR3 has 13 amino acids. V lost 1 base and J lost 5, with 9 bases in between. The germline CDR1 and CDR2 sequences are SGHNT and YYREEE (reference sequence). The CDR3 coding sequence is TGTGCCAGCAGCTTGCGCAGAGAATATGGCTACACCTTC. Translating it yields CASSLRREYGYTF.

In this sample, this clone turned up a few times. The gene calls are TRBV7-9 and TRBJ1-4; TRBD1 aligns across 10 bases. The germline gives CDR1 SEHNR, CDR2 FQNEAQ (reference sequence). Germline trimming cut 6 bases from V and 8 bases from J; bases unmatched to any gene: 12. The CDR3 is made up of 16 amino acids. As DNA, the CDR3 is TGTGCCAGCAGTCAACCAACCGGGACAGGGGCGGAAAAACTGTTTTTT. Translating gives CASSQPTGTGAEKLFF.

The genes are TRBV7-2 and TRBJ1-2; TRBD1 matches at 7 bases. CDR3 length equals 16 residues. Trimming cost V 2 bases and J 7 bases; bases outside gene matches: 13. Germline values: CDR1 SGHTA, CDR2 FQGNSA. CDR3 coding DNA: TGTGCCAGCAGCTTATCGTCCGACAGGGTCAGGGGTGGCTACACCTTC. It specifies CASSLSSDRVRGGYTF.

This rearrangement joins TRBV5-5 to TRBJ1-2, with TRBD1 identical over 9 bases. Looked up from germline, CDR1 is SGHKS and CDR2 is YYEKEE (reference sequence). CDR3 length: 14 residues. V shed 0 bases and J 6 bases; nucleotides not matched to a gene: 3. The CDR3 is CASSLEGTGHGYTF. In DNA form, the CDR3 reads TGTGCCAGCAGCTTGGAAGGGACAGGGCATGGCTACACCTTC.

The chain recombines TRBV19 with TRBJ1-6; D might be TRBD1 (6 bases). V dropped 5 bases and J dropped 1 base, with 12 bases sitting between them. In germline, CDR1 is LNHDA, CDR2 SQIVND (reference sequence). The length of the CDR3 is 16 residues. The CDR3 DNA is TGTGCCAGTAGTTCTAGGACAGATTCCTATAATTCACCCCTCCACTTT. It encodes CASSSRTDSYNSPLHF.

CDR3 coding DNA: TGTGCCAGCAGTCCTAGCGGATCCTACGAGCAGTACTTC. Its translation: CASSPSGSYEQYF. The chain recombines TRBV6-5 with TRBJ2-7; TRBD2 matches at 7 bases. The CDR3 extends over 13 amino acids. Germline trimming cut 5 bases from V and 1 base from J; bases unmatched to any gene: 2. The V gene's germline CDR1 is MNHEY and CDR2 SVGAGI.

J is TRBJ2-3 and V is TRBV11-3; 10 bases are shared with TRBD2. The CDR3 covers 15 residues. The V gene's germline CDR1 is SGHNT and CDR2 YENEEA. With V trimmed by 5 bases and J by 2 bases, 4 bases remained unmatched. CDR3 protein: CASSLGLAVTDTQYF. In nucleotides, the CDR3 is TGTGCCAGCAGCCTAGGACTAGCGGTCACAGATACGCAGTATTTT.

V and J are TRBV15 and TRBJ2-3; no definite D call. The CDR3 is 15 residues long. CDR1 LNHNV and CDR2 YYDKDF come from the germline V gene (reference sequence). With 1 base removed from V and 1 base from J, the gap between germline ends came to 9 bases. CDR3 loop: CATSRGTGRTDTQYF. In nucleotides, the CDR3 is TGTGCCACCAGCAGAGGGACGGGTCGCACAGATACGCAGTATTTT.

V gene TRBV11-2 combines with J gene TRBJ1-4; TRBD1 agrees at 9 bases. J was trimmed by 6 bases and V by 5 bases; bases with no gene match: 7. Germline assignment: CDR1 SGHAT and CDR2 FQNNGV. CDR3 length: 15 residues. The CDR3 reads CASSPSGTGYEKLFF. The CDR3, as DNA: TGTGCCAGCAGCCCAAGCGGGACAGGGTATGAAAAACTGTTTTTT. The full variable domain, rest sourced from reference TRBV11-2 and TRBJ1-4, is EAGVAQSPRYKIIEKRQSVAFWCNPISGHATLYWYQQILGQGPKLLIQFQNNGVVDDSQLPKDRFSAERLKGVDSTLKIQPAKLEDSAVYLCASSPSGTGYEKLFFGSGTQLSVL.

This chain links TRBV10-1 with TRBJ1-5; no definite D call. The germline CDR1 and CDR2 sequences are WNHNN and SYGVQD (reference sequence). The CDR3 extends over 13 amino acids. The V end was cut by 0 bases, the J end by 6 bases, with 6 bases between. The CDR3 loop reads CASSESGTQPQHF. The CDR3 coding sequence is TGCGCCAGCAGTGAGTCGGGTACTCAGCCCCAGCATTTT.

This chain joins TRBV18 and TRBJ1-1; D is perhaps TRBD1 (5 bases). Trimming took 6 bases from V and 2 from J, leaving 10 bases between them. This CDR3 spans 13 amino acids. CDR1 KGHSH and CDR2 LQKENI come from the germline V gene. DNA for the CDR3: TGTGCCAGCTCCCAAGACAGCAACACTGAAGCTTTCTTT. Protein product: CASSQDSNTEAFF. Using reference TRBV18 and TRBJ1-1 for the parts outside the CDR3, the full variable domain is NAGVMQNPRHLVRRRGQEARLRCSPMKGHSHVYWYRQLPEEGLKFMVYLQKENIIDESGMPKERFSAEFPKEGPSILRIQQVVRGDSAAYFCASSQDSNTEAFFGQGTRLTVV.

This chain joins TRBV6-6 and TRBJ1-5; possibly TRBD1 for D (6 bases). This CDR3 comprises 16 residues. The germline CDR1 and CDR2 sequences are MNHNY and SVGAGI (reference sequence). Trimming cost V 6 bases and J 4 bases, with 19 bases left between them. CDR3 bases: TGTGCCAGCAGCCTAAAGGTAACAGGGTTGAATCAGCCCCAGCATTTT. Its protein is CASSLKVTGLNQPQHF.

The V call is TRBV7-3, the J call TRBJ2-5; TRBD2 matches at 8 bases. CDR3 length: 15 amino acids. With V trimmed by 1 base and J by 2 bases, 3 bases remained unmatched. Germline V gene sequence: CDR1 SGHTA, CDR2 FQGTGA. CDR3: CASSLNSGGQETQYF. In DNA form, the CDR3 reads TGTGCCAGCAGCTTAAATTCGGGGGGGCAAGAGACCCAGTACTTC.

This clone was seen more than once but under ten times. The V and J genes are TRBV19 and TRBJ1-2; a possible D gene is TRBD1 (6 bases). The germline gives CDR1 LNHDA, CDR2 SQIVND (reference sequence). V lost 5 bases to trimming and J lost 5 bases, with 9 bases between them. This CDR3 region has 12 residues. CDR3 sequence reads: CASSPDRYGYTF. The CDR3 DNA sequence: TGTGCCAGTAGTCCCGACAGGTATGGCTACACCTTC.